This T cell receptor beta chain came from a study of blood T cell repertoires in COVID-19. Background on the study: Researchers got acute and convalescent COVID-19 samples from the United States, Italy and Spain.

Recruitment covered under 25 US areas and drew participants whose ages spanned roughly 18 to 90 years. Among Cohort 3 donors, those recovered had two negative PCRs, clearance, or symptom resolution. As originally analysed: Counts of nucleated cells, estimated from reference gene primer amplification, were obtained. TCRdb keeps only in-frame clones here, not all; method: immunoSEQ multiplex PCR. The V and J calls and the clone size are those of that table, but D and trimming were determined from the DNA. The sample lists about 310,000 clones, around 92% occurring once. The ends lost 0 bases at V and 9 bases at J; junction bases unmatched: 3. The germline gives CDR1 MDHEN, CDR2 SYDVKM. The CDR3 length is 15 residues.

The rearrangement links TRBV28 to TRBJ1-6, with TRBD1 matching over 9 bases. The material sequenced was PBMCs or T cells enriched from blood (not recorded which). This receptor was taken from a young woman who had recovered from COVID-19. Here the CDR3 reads CASSLWGQGGSPLHF. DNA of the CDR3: TGTGCCAGCAGTTTATGGGGACAGGGAGGTTCACCCCTCCACTTT.